Listed below are T cell receptor beta chains from one sample, sequenced in a study of identical twins. One entry per CDR3 protein results from TCRdb running MiXCR on the 5' RACE reads. The repertoire consists of about 280,000 distinct CDR3 sequences, with less than 9% occurring once and the leading ten covering over 2%. The same specimen was also included in a second study, on yellow fever vaccine responses in identical twins.

The specimen was memory (CD45RO+) T cells sorted from blood. These receptors were collected from a woman between 18 and 29 years old in good health. CDR3s include the opening cysteine and the closing phenylalanine or tryptophan. D genes are given only for firm matches. Where a row states a size, it is once, few, many or the class of an expanded clone; other rows omit it.

>TRBJ2-1|TRBV10-3|few|-
TGTGCCATCAAGGAGGCACAGACCTACAATGAGCAGTTCTTC
CAIKEAQTYNEQFF
>TRBJ2-7|TRBV3-1|many|TRBD2
TGTGCCAGCAGCCAAAGACTAGCGGTATCCTACGAGCAGTACTTC
CASSQRLAVSYEQYF
>TRBJ1-5|TRBV10-3|many|-
TGTGCCATCAGTGAGTCCGGGACGTCTACTCAGCCCCAGCATTTT
CAISESGTSTQPQHF
>TRBJ2-7|TRBV7-9|-|-
TGTGCCAGCAGCTCCGGGGACACAGAACGATACGAGCAGTACTTC
CASSSGDTERYEQYF
>TRBJ2-4|TRBV6-5|few|TRBD2
TGTGCCAGCAGTTCCCCATACACTAGCGGGAACCTAGCCAAAAACATTCAGTACTTC
CASSSPYTSGNLAKNIQYF
>TRBJ1-6|TRBV6-6|few|-
TGTGCCAGCAGTAGGGGGGAAAATTCACCCCTCCACTTT
CASSRGENSPLHF
>TRBJ2-1|TRBV18|many|TRBD2
TGTGCCAGCTCCCTTACTAGCGGGAGGGCCAATGAGCAGTTCTTC
CASSLTSGRANEQFF
>TRBJ1-1|TRBV4-1|many|-
TGCGCCAGCAGCCAAAGGGGGTTGAACACTGAAGCTTTCTTT
CASSQRGLNTEAFF
>TRBJ2-1|TRBV20-1|many|-
TGCAGTGCTAGTTCTAGGGCGAGGAATGAGCAGTTCTTC
CSASSRARNEQFF
>TRBJ2-2|TRBV6-1|few|TRBD1
TGTGCCAGCAGTGAGTCAGCAGGGGGGAACACCGGGGAGCTGTTTTTT
CASSESAGGNTGELFF
>TRBJ2-4|TRBV6-1|many|TRBD2
TGTGCCAGCAGGGAAACGGGGAGCGGGAGCACCAAAAACATTCAGTACTTC
CASRETGSGSTKNIQYF
>TRBJ2-5|TRBV4-1|many|TRBD2
TGCGCCAGCAGCCAAGAAATTGGACTAGCGGGGGGCCAAGAGACCCAGTACTTC
CASSQEIGLAGGQETQYF
>TRBJ2-1|TRBV11-2|few|-
TGTGCCAGCAACCAACAGGACAATGAGCAGTTCTTC
CASNQQDNEQFF
>TRBJ2-1|TRBV3-1|few|TRBD2
TGTGCCAGCAGACGCGGGACTAGCGGGAGGGATGGCTCCTACAATGAGCAGTTCTTC
CASRRGTSGRDGSYNEQFF
>TRBJ2-5|TRBV9|-|-
TGTGCCAGCAGCGTAGCTGGAGAGACCCAGTACTTC
CASSVAGETQYF
>TRBJ1-5|TRBV18|-|-
TGTGCCAGCTCAGCAGTCGCGGGCAATCAGCCCCAGCATTTT
CASSAVAGNQPQHF
>TRBJ2-3|TRBV4-2|-|TRBD2
TGTGCCAGCAGCCTAGCGGGGGACCGCACAGATACGCAGTATTTT
CASSLAGDRTDTQYF
>TRBJ2-7|TRBV28|many|-
TGTGCCAGCAGTTTAAGGGGAAGGGCAGGGTCCGAGCAGTACTTC
CASSLRGRAGSEQYF
>TRBJ2-5|TRBV6-1|once|-
TGTGCCAGCAGTGGTAGCATTCGGGAGACCCAGTACTTC
CASSGSIRETQYF
>TRBJ2-2|TRBV5-1|few|-
TGCGCCAGCAGCTTGGACAGGATGAACACCGGGGAGCTGTTTTTT
CASSLDRMNTGELFF
>TRBJ2-1|TRBV3-1|-|-
TGTGCCAGCAGCCAAGGGTCTAGCGATATCTACAATGAGCAGTTCTTC
CASSQGSSDIYNEQFF
>TRBJ1-5|TRBV3-1|many|-
TGTGCCAGCAGCCGGGGTGGCGGCGGGCCTCAGCCCCAGCATTTT
CASSRGGGGPQPQHF
>TRBJ1-1|TRBV11-2|few|-
TGTGCCAGCAGCTTGGACCCGCTGGGGTCTGAAGCTTTCTTT
CASSLDPLGSEAFF
>TRBJ2-1|TRBV7-3|-|TRBD2
TGTGACAGCAGCTCCACTAGCGGGAGCGGCAATGAGCAGTTCTTC
CDSSSTSGSGNEQFF
>TRBJ1-1|TRBV20-1|-|-
TGCAGTGCTAGAGATCCTTTGGACACTGAAGCTTTCTTT
CSARDPLDTEAFF
>TRBJ2-1|TRBV7-8|few|TRBD1
TGTGCCAGCAGAGCCGGACAGGGTAGATCCTACAATGAGCAGTTCTTC
CASRAGQGRSYNEQFF
>TRBJ1-1|TRBV27|few|-
TGTGCCAGTGGGAGGTTGGGGAACACTGAAGCTTTCTTT
CASGRLGNTEAFF
>TRBJ1-1|TRBV7-8|-|-
TGTGCCAGCAGTAGGGGGATAGGCGCTGAAGCTTTCTTT
CASSRGIGAEAFF
>TRBJ2-2|TRBV20-1|few|-
TGCAGTGCTCACGATTTTCAGAGGGGGGGAAGCGGGGAGCTGTTTTTT
CSAHDFQRGGSGELFF
>TRBJ1-3|TRBV20-1|-|TRBD1
TGCAGTGCTAGAGAAGACAGGGCTGGAAACACCATATATTTT
CSAREDRAGNTIYF
>TRBJ2-7|TRBV7-9|-|-
TGTGCCAGCAGCCCCCAAGGCAACTCCCTCGGCTACGAGCAGTACTTC
CASSPQGNSLGYEQYF
>TRBJ1-1|TRBV25-1|few|-
TGTGCCAGCAGTGTGGCGGGGGCGCTTGAAGCTTTCTTT
CASSVAGALEAFF
>TRBJ1-4|TRBV11-3|-|TRBD1
TGTGCCAGCAGCCGAGCTGGACAGGGATTGGCGAAACTGTTTTTT
CASSRAGQGLAKLFF
>TRBJ2-3|TRBV20-1|many|-
TGCAGTGCTAGAGCAGGGAAAGTGTTGGATACGCAGTATTTT
CSARAGKVLDTQYF
>TRBJ2-1|TRBV20-1|few|-
TGCAGTGCTAGAGGGGGGGTGCTCTATGAGCAGTTCTTC
CSARGGVLYEQFF
>TRBJ2-1|TRBV2|few|-
TGTGCCACAGGGGGGCACCCTGCTGAGCAGTTCTTC
CATGGHPAEQFF
>TRBJ1-4|TRBV20-1|-|TRBD1
TGCAGTGCCATCGCCGGGACAGGAGATTCTAATGAAAAACTGTTTTTT
CSAIAGTGDSNEKLFF
>TRBJ2-2|TRBV11-3|many|TRBD2
TGTGCCAGCAGTTTAGCGGGGGGCACCGGGGAGCTGTTTTTT
CASSLAGGTGELFF
>TRBJ2-5|TRBV5-1|-|-
TGCGCCAGCAGCGCCGAAGGACAGACCTTCCGAGAGACCCAGTACTTC
CASSAEGQTFRETQYF
>TRBJ2-3|TRBV11-3|-|-
TGTGCCAGCAGCTTAGGCGGGGTCCTCACAGATACGCAGTATTTT
CASSLGGVLTDTQYF
>TRBJ2-5|TRBV11-2|few|TRBD2
TGTGCCAGCAGCTTAGTAGGGACTAGCGGGAGGGAGACCCAGTACTTC
CASSLVGTSGRETQYF
>TRBJ2-2|TRBV25-1|many|-
TGTGCCAGCAGTGACATTAACGGGGAGCTGTTTTTT
CASSDINGELFF
>TRBJ1-5|TRBV19|few|-
TGTGCCAGTAGTATATCGTCAGGGAATGGTCAGCCCCAGCATTTT
CASSISSGNGQPQHF
>TRBJ1-1|TRBV12-3/TRBV12-4|many|TRBD1
TGTGCCAGCAGTAGACTAATGGGACAGGGTAACACTGAAGCTTTCTTT
CASSRLMGQGNTEAFF
>TRBJ2-3|TRBV5-1|many|-
TGCGCCAGCAGCTTTATGGGGGGGCCCACAGATACGCAGTATTTT
CASSFMGGPTDTQYF
>TRBJ1-1|TRBV20-1|-|-
TGCAGTGCTAGAGGCGACAGGAATGAAGCTTTCTTT
CSARGDRNEAFF
>TRBJ2-7|TRBV5-1|many|TRBD2
TGCGCCAGCAGCGTAAGCGGGATCCAATACGAGCAGTACTTC
CASSVSGIQYEQYF
>TRBJ2-3|TRBV9|few|-
TGTGCCAGCAGCGTAGGGGCCTCCGACATCGATACGCAGTATTTT
CASSVGASDIDTQYF
>TRBJ1-1|TRBV9|few|-
TGTGCCAGCAGCGCTGAGAGGGTACCTTTAACAGCTTTCTTT
CASSAERVPLTAFF
>TRBJ2-7|TRBV29-1|many|TRBD2
TGCAGCGTTCGGACTAGCGGGAGTTCTTACGAGCAGTACTTC
CSVRTSGSSYEQYF
>TRBJ2-1|TRBV20-1|many|-
TGCAGTGCTAGAGATATGCTAGGTGGGCTAGGTCAGCAGTTCTTC
CSARDMLGGLGQQFF
>TRBJ1-1|TRBV10-3|few|-
TGTGCCATCAGGGGGGAGACTGAAGCTTTCTTT
CAIRGETEAFF
>TRBJ2-1|TRBV5-1|-|TRBD2
TGCGCCAGCAGCCCGGGACTAGCAGGGGGGGGTGAGCAGTTCTTC
CASSPGLAGGGEQFF
>TRBJ2-2|TRBV3-1|many|-
TGTGCCAGCAGCCAAGAACCCATCACCGGGGAGCTGTTTTTT
CASSQEPITGELFF
>TRBJ1-5|TRBV28|-|-
TGTGCCAGCAGTCCTATGGGCGGGTCGAATCAGCCCCAGCATTTT
CASSPMGGSNQPQHF
>TRBJ1-2|TRBV7-2|-|-
TGTGCCAGCAGCCCTCCCCAGGGGAACACCTTC
CASSPPQGNTF
>TRBJ1-2|TRBV5-6|few|-
TGTACCAGCGGGCAGGGAACAGCTAACTATGGCTACACCTTC
CTSGQGTANYGYTF
>TRBJ2-3|TRBV7-3|many|TRBD1
TGTGCCAGCTCCCCAGGTGGGGACAGTCGAGATACGCAGTATTTT
CASSPGGDSRDTQYF
>TRBJ2-7|TRBV12-3/TRBV12-4|few|-
TGTGCCAGCAGTTTTCAGGGGGGGCAGTACTTC
CASSFQGGQYF